Presented here are 29 T cell receptor beta chains from one specimen sequenced in a study of blood T cell repertoires in COVID-19. Some clones are missing from TCRdb's copy, which holds only in-frame ones; the method was immunoSEQ multiplex PCR. Of 380,000 or so clones detected, 89% appear once; the ten largest clones hold more than 0.95%. The sample comprised peripheral blood. Receptors originate from a man in his forties or fifties with acute or convalescent COVID-19.

The chain combines TRBV19 with TRBJ1-5, with 8 nucleotides matching TRBD1. J was trimmed by 7 bases and V by 3 bases; bases with no gene match: 8. In germline, CDR1 is LNHDA, CDR2 SQIVND (reference sequence). This CDR3 contains 15 residues. In DNA, the CDR3 is TGTGCCAGTAGTATCGAGGAGGCAGGGGGCCAGCCCCAGCATTTT. Translating it yields CASSIEEAGGQPQHF.

The chain joins TRBV28 to TRBJ2-3; TRBD1 aligns across 8 bases. Germline trimming cut 6 bases from V and 0 bases from J; bases unmatched to any gene: 5. This CDR3 has 15 residues. CDR1 is MDHEN, CDR2 SYDVKM, per germline. The CDR3 spells CASSDRQGSTDTQYF. Here the CDR3 DNA reads TGTGCCAGCAGCGACCGACAGGGGAGCACAGATACGCAGTATTTT. Based on the CDR3 plus reference TRBV28 and TRBJ2-3, the full variable domain is DVKVTQSSRYLVKRTGEKVFLECVQDMDHENMFWYRQDPGLGLRLIYFSYDVKMKEKGDIPEGYSVSREKKERFSLILESASTNQTSMYLCASSDRQGSTDTQYFGPGTRLTVL.

The genes are TRBV23-1 and TRBJ2-7, with a tentative D call TRBD1 (5 bases). TRBV23-1 is an ORF, with its function uncertain. V was trimmed by 0 bases and J by 1 base, leaving 7 bases between them. This CDR3 spans 14 amino acids. CDR3 loop: CASSQSPGSYEQYF. CDR3 sequence (DNA): TGCGCCAGCAGTCAATCCCCAGGGTCCTACGAGCAGTACTTC.

This chain links TRBV11-2 with TRBJ2-1; TRBD1 might be the D (6 bases). Trimming took 2 bases from V and 7 from J, leaving 18 bases between them. This CDR3 is built from 16 residues. Per the germline V gene, CDR1 is SGHAT and CDR2 is FQNNGV. The CDR3 DNA reads TGTGCCAGCAGCTTATTTACAGGGATTATGGGGAATGAGCAGTTCTTC. Residues: CASSLFTGIMGNEQFF.

The rearrangement uses TRBV27 and TRBJ2-7; TRBD2 is a possible D gene (6 bases). CDR1 is MNHEY, CDR2 SMNVEV, per germline (reference sequence). V was pared by 2 bases and J by 7 bases, with 18 bases between. This CDR3 is 15 amino acids long. CDR3 DNA: TGTGCCAGCAGTTTAACCCCATTGCGGGGTGGAGAGCAGTACTTC. The encoded protein is CASSLTPLRGGEQYF.

V gene TRBV5-1 combines with J gene TRBJ2-7, with 11 nucleotides matching TRBD2. CDR3 length equals 15 residues. The ends lost 2 bases at V and 4 bases at J; junction bases unmatched: 5. Germline assignment: CDR1 SGHRS and CDR2 YFSETQ. CDR3 in DNA: TGCGCCAGCAGCTTAGAAACTAGCGGGAGTTACGAGCAGTACTTC. Its protein is CASSLETSGSYEQYF.

The V gene is TRBV19, the J gene TRBJ1-5, with a weak D call TRBD1 (5 bases). The CDR3 is made up of 14 amino acids. Germline CDR1 LNHDA, CDR2 SQIVND (reference sequence). Trimming stripped 3 bases from V and 3 bases from J, with 9 bases between. The CDR3 loop reads CASSMGGINQPQHF. CDR3 DNA sequence: TGTGCCAGTAGTATGGGGGGGATCAATCAGCCCCAGCATTTT. The full variable domain, completed using reference TRBV19 and TRBJ1-5, is DGGITQSPKYLFRKEGQNVTLSCEQNLNHDAMYWYRQDPGQGLRLIYYSQIVNDFQKGDIAEGYSVSREKKESFPLTVTSAQKNPTAFYLCASSMGGINQPQHFGDGTRLSIL.

J is TRBJ1-4 and V is TRBV7-6, with 7 bases identical to TRBD1. Germline-derived CDR1 and CDR2 are SGHVS and FNYEAQ. Unmatched junction bases numbered 6, after V lost 1 base and J lost 4 bases. This CDR3 is 16 amino acids long. The CDR3 reads CASSLEPGTVNEKLFF. CDR3 bases: TGTGCCAGCAGCTTAGAGCCCGGGACAGTTAATGAAAAACTGTTTTTT. The complete variable domain, with remaining parts taken from reference TRBV7-6 and TRBJ1-4, reads GAGVSQSPRYKVTKRGQDVALRCDPISGHVSLYWYRQALGQGPEFLTYFNYEAQQDKSGLPNDRFSAERPEGSISTLTIQRTEQRDSAMYRCASSLEPGTVNEKLFFGSGTQLSVL.

The chain employs TRBV7-2 and TRBJ2-7; 8 nucleotides match TRBD2. This CDR3 has 18 amino acids. In germline, CDR1 is SGHTA, CDR2 FQGNSA. V lost 5 bases to trimming and J lost 2 bases; unmatched junction nucleotides: 17. Here the CDR3 DNA reads TGTGCCAGCAGCCGCGGCTTACGACCTACTAGCGGCGCCTACGAGCAGTACTTC. Translation gives CASSRGLRPTSGAYEQYF.

J is TRBJ2-3 and V is TRBV9, with 8 bases identical to TRBD1. The germline gives CDR1 SGDLS, CDR2 YYNGEE. The CDR3 is 15 amino acids. After removal of 3 bases from V and 4 bases from J, the junction contained 7 bases not matched to a gene. CDR3 coding DNA: TGTGCCAGCAGCGGACAGGGGCTATTTTCAGATACGCAGTATTTT. Its translation: CASSGQGLFSDTQYF.

The CDR3 here is CASSLGGPSIQYF. CDR3 in DNA: TGTGCCAGCAGCTTAGGGGGGCCTAGCATTCAGTACTTC. The chain couples TRBV7-2 to TRBJ2-4; D is perhaps TRBD1 (6 bases). V lost 1 base, J lost 9 bases, and 10 bases lay in between. The CDR3 sequence is 13 residues long. CDR1 is SGHTA and CDR2 is FQGNSA in the germline V gene. The full variable domain, its missing parts supplied by reference TRBV7-2 and TRBJ2-4, is GAGVSQSPSNKVTEKGKDVELRCDPISGHTALYWYRQSLGQGLEFLIYFQGNSAPDKSGLPSDRFSAERTGGSVSTLTIQRTQQEDSAVYLCASSLGGPSIQYFGAGTRLSVL.

This rearrangement joins TRBV6-4 to TRBJ2-1; 7 bases align to TRBD2. Germline V CDR1 and CDR2: MRHNA, SNTAGT. The length of the CDR3 is 15 residues. The V and J ends lost 6 bases and 6 bases, in that order; junction bases with no gene match: 11. The CDR3 loop is CASSPEGGSANEQFF. The CDR3 bases are TGTGCCAGCAGCCCTGAGGGCGGGAGCGCCAATGAGCAGTTCTTC.

This chain links TRBV2 with TRBJ2-3; TRBD1 aligns across 8 bases. The CDR3 spans 16 residues. Germline CDR1 is SNHLY and CDR2 is FYNNEI. Trimming cost V 4 bases and J 2 bases; bases outside gene matches: 8. Here the CDR3 DNA reads TGTGCCAGCAGTGCCCTTGACAGGGGTCACACAGATACGCAGTATTTT. Protein: CASSALDRGHTDTQYF. The variable domain in full, with the rest retrieved from reference TRBV2 and TRBJ2-3, is EPEVTQTPSHQVTQMGQEVILRCVPISNHLYFYWYRQILGQKVEFLVSFYNNEISEKSEIFDDQFSVERPDGSNFTLKIRSTKLEDSAMYFCASSALDRGHTDTQYFGPGTRLTVL.

V and J are TRBV4-1 and TRBJ2-7; the D is unclear. Germline lookup yields CDR1 MGHRA and CDR2 YSYEKL. Trimming pared 3 bases from V and 0 bases from J, leaving 6 bases between. The length of the CDR3 is 13 residues. In DNA, the CDR3 is TGCGCCAGCAGCCAGGCTAGCTCCTACGAGCAGTACTTC. This gives the protein CASSQASSYEQYF.

CDR3 coding DNA: TGCAGCGCCTCCGGGACAGCTACCGGCTACACCTTC. This translates into CSASGTATGYTF. The chain couples TRBV29-1 to TRBJ1-2, with 7 bases that match TRBD1. The CDR3 is made up of 12 amino acids. Germline V CDR1 and CDR2: SQVTM, ANQGSEA. With V trimmed by 7 bases and J by 8 bases, 10 bases remained unmatched. Full variable domain (rest looked up from reference TRBV29-1 and TRBJ1-2): SAVISQKPSRDICQRGTSLTIQCQVDSQVTMMFWYRQQPGQSLTLIATANQGSEATYESGFVIDKFPISRPNLTFSTLTVSNMSPEDSSIYLCSASGTATGYTFGSGTRLTVV.

The chain employs TRBV11-2 and TRBJ2-7, with 8 bases identical to TRBD1. The CDR3 contains 14 residues. The junction had 5 bases not matched to a gene; V was cut back by 4 bases and J by 3 bases. The germline CDR1 and CDR2 sequences are SGHAT and FQNNGV. The DNA for the CDR3 is TGTGCCAGCAGCTACGTCGGGACAGGCTACGAGCAGTACTTC. The encoded protein is CASSYVGTGYEQYF.

The chain is built from TRBV9 and TRBJ1-6, with no clear D. V dropped 4 bases and J dropped 6 bases, with 11 bases sitting between them. The CDR3 runs 14 residues. Germline loops: CDR1 SGDLS, CDR2 YYNGEE. The CDR3 DNA is TGTGCCAGCAGCCACCCGGGTGCTAATTCACCCCTCCACTTT. This sequence encodes CASSHPGANSPLHF. Variable domain in full (rest from reference TRBV9 and TRBJ1-6): DSGVTQTPKHLITATGQRVTLRCSPRSGDLSVYWYQQSLDQGLQFLIQYYNGEERAKGNILERFSAQQFPDLHSELNLSSLELGDSALYFCASSHPGANSPLHFGNGTRLTVT.

This chain links TRBV28 with TRBJ1-5; no firm D call. Per germline, CDR1 MDHEN and CDR2 SYDVKM. Trimming cost V 5 bases and J 6 bases, with 14 bases left between them. The length of the CDR3 is 14 residues. The CDR3 region is CASSRSSRPQPQHF. The DNA for the CDR3 is TGTGCCAGCAGTCGAAGCTCCAGGCCTCAGCCCCAGCATTTT.

This clone was seen only once. This chain connects TRBV5-4 to TRBJ2-2; 7 bases fit TRBD1. Trimming cost V 3 bases and J 6 bases; bases outside gene matches: 8. Per the germline V gene, CDR1 is SGHNT and CDR2 is YYREEE (reference sequence). The length of the CDR3 is 15 residues. This CDR3 is CASSWVRGIAGELFF. DNA for the CDR3: TGTGCCAGCAGCTGGGTCAGGGGGATCGCCGGGGAGCTGTTTTTT. The whole variable domain, filled in from reference TRBV5-4 and TRBJ2-2, reads ETGVTQSPTHLIKTRGQQVTLRCSSQSGHNTVSWYQQALGQGPQFIFQYYREEENGRGNFPPRFSGLQFPNYSSELNVNALELDDSALYLCASSWVRGIAGELFFGEGSRLTVL.

This sequence joins TRBV7-2 and TRBJ2-7, with 9 bases that match TRBD1. Trimming at V came to 0 bases and at J to 5 bases, leaving 14 bases not matched to a gene. CDR3 length: 18 amino acids. The germline V gene has CDR1 SGHTA and CDR2 FQGNSA. CDR3: CASSLAVGSRGQGDEQYF. The CDR3 coding sequence is TGTGCCAGCAGCTTAGCTGTCGGTTCGCGGGGACAGGGCGACGAGCAGTACTTC.

The chain employs TRBV6-5 and TRBJ2-3; 7 bases line up with TRBD2. Germline lookup yields CDR1 MNHEY and CDR2 SVGAGI. V lost 8 bases to trimming and J lost 4 bases; unmatched junction nucleotides: 9. The CDR3 covers 14 residues. CDR3 amino acids: CASGDASGPDTQYF. CDR3 bases: TGTGCCAGCGGGGATGCTAGCGGCCCAGATACGCAGTATTTT.

The V gene is TRBV9, the J gene TRBJ2-7; TRBD2 aligns across 8 bases. V trimming: 4 bases; J trimming: 5 bases; junction bases outside the gene matches: 11. Germline V gene data show CDR1 as SGDLS and CDR2 as YYNGEE. The CDR3 contains 15 residues. The CDR3 bases are TGTGCCAGCAGCCCAAGGACTAGCACTGGTCACGAGCAGTACTTC. Protein sequence: CASSPRTSTGHEQYF.

The chain carries TRBV12-5 and TRBJ2-1; 8 bases fit TRBD1. The germline CDR1 and CDR2 sequences are LGHNT and FRNRAP. The CDR3 is 14 amino acids. Losses at the gene ends were 1 base for V and 5 bases for J; bases not matched to a gene: 1. CDR3 in DNA: TGTGCTAGTGGTTTGGGGGGACAGGACAATGAGCAGTTCTTC. Encoded protein: CASGLGGQDNEQFF.

This clone showed up just a few times. The identical CDR3 is also encoded by other nucleotide sequences in the sample. The genes are TRBV27 and TRBJ2-7, with 7 bases fitting TRBD2. Germline V gene lookup returns CDR1 MNHEY and CDR2 SMNVEV (reference sequence). The CDR3 has 14 residues. The trim removed 0 bases at V and 4 bases at J, leaving 3 bases unmatched. The CDR3 coding sequence is TGTGCCAGCAGTTTATCGGGGGGACTATACGAGCAGTACTTC. It is translated as CASSLSGGLYEQYF.

In its sample, this clone was seen a few times. The genes are TRBV2 and TRBJ2-3; unclear D gene. The CDR3 loop spans 13 amino acids. V lost 7 bases and J 0 bases, leaving 8 bases between the germline ends. The germline V gene has CDR1 SNHLY and CDR2 FYNNEI. CDR3 sequence: CASTTESTDTQYF. CDR3 in DNA: TGTGCCAGCACGACGGAGAGCACAGATACGCAGTATTTT.

This chain joins TRBV2 and TRBJ1-2, with 8 bases aligning to TRBD1. The CDR3 has 14 residues. CDR1 and CDR2 (germline): SNHLY, FYNNEI. V lost 7 bases and J lost 8; bases outside the gene matches: 12. The CDR3 sequence: CASTRQGKVSGYTF. The CDR3 nucleotides read TGTGCCAGCACCCGACAGGGGAAAGTGTCGGGCTACACCTTC.

This chain links TRBV5-1 with TRBJ1-3; D not certain. The CDR3 spans 14 residues. Germline V gives CDR1 SGHRS, CDR2 YFSETQ. Trimming removed 0 bases from V and 0 bases from J, with 4 bases in between. The CDR3, as DNA: TGCGCCAGCAGCTTGGAACACTCTGGAAACACCATATATTTT. It specifies CASSLEHSGNTIYF.

This clone was recorded only once. The chain combines TRBV10-3 with TRBJ1-2; 7 nucleotides line up with TRBD1. J gave up 6 bases and V 4 bases, and 5 bases lay outside the gene matches. In germline, CDR1 is ENHRY, CDR2 SYGVKD. The length of the CDR3 is 13 residues. The CDR3 DNA is TGTGCCATCAGTGGACAGGGATTTGATGGCTACACCTTC. As protein: CAISGQGFDGYTF.

This clone has just one count. This chain joins TRBV6-1 and TRBJ1-5; possibly TRBD1 for D (5 bases). Germline CDR1 MNHNS, CDR2 SASEGT. Trimming shortened V by 3 bases and J by 0 bases, and 12 bases separated the two germline ends. The CDR3 has 16 amino acids. The CDR3 is CASSDWGRASNQPQHF. Here the CDR3 DNA reads TGTGCCAGCAGTGACTGGGGCCGAGCTAGCAATCAGCCCCAGCATTTT.